This T cell receptor beta chain was sequenced in a study of T cells in Graves' hyperthyroidism and ophthalmopathy. Stable hyperthyroidism: no ophthalmopathy progression over 18 months of follow-up. The investigators amplified TCR beta CDR3 regions from RNA transcripts. TCR CDR3 regions were first amplified by RT-PCR with HTBI primers. Each CDR3 protein gets one entry after TCRdb re-called the multiplex PCR reads with MiXCR. The sample yields approximately 870,000 distinct CDR3 sequences, roughly 40% seen once. The ends lost 0 bases at V and 5 bases at J; junction bases unmatched: 9. The CDR3 loop spans 15 amino acids. Germline-derived CDR1 and CDR2 are SQVTM and ANQGSEA.

Sequenced material: blood. The J gene is TRBJ2-7, the V gene TRBV29-1, with TRBD2 matching over 8 bases. This sequence originates from a man aged 18-30 years with Graves' hyperthyroidism. Here the CDR3 DNA reads TGCAGCGTTGAAGATCGCTCGCGGGAGGAGAACGAGCAGTACTTC. It specifies CSVEDRSREENEQYF.